A selection of T cell receptor beta chains follows, all from one sample in a study of a mutant IDH1 vaccine in newly diagnosed glioma. Sequencing was performed with immunoSEQ multiplex PCR; in TCRdb, only in-frame clones are kept and a portion is missing. The sample has about 67,000 clones; around 83% are singletons. The input for sequencing was peripheral blood mononuclear cells (PBMCs), taken from a glioma patient treated with radiotherapy, temozolomide or both. These receptors all come from a woman younger than 35 with glioma. Some clones in this sample may be carry-over from other donors' samples. Each CDR3 is given without its conserved first and last residue. Clone sizes are given selectively: once, few, many, or a class where the clone is expanded.

>.|TRBV6-1
ASSEAGSGQPQH
>.|TRBV5-5
ASSLESPMNTEAF
>.|TRBV7-2
ASSNRLSSIAGELF
>.|TRBV6-1
ASIPLMGLNTEAF
>few|TRBV5-4
ASSLGGLAHYSYEQY
>.|TRBV4-1
ASSQDGLEQY
>.|TRBV19
ASSIREAWNTEAF
>.|TRBV19
ASSIEGQIANTGELF
>.|TRBV6-1
ASSERGGAGAF
>once|TRBV30
AWSVRVRLAKNIQY
>.|TRBV5-6
ASKWANIGNTEAF
>.|TRBV21-1
ASSKSREAGANVLT
>.|TRBV5-8
ASSLRGRGTEAF
>.|TRBV7-6
ASSLGWGRLNTEAF
>.|TRBV29-1
SVEDRGRAGSNQPQH
>once|TRBV30
AWEIGTGFGEQY
>.|TRBV4-1
ASSPIRDRVTDT